This T cell receptor beta chain was found in a study of radiotherapy plus CTLA-4 blockade in lung cancer. The CDR3 sequence is 15 residues long. Germline V CDR1 and CDR2: LNHDA, SQIVND (reference sequence). Deletions cut 3 bases from V and 3 bases from J, with 13 bases between. Some clones are missing from TCRdb's copy, which holds only in-frame ones; the method was immunoSEQ multiplex PCR. Among about 67,000 clones listed, less than 85% were seen once. Alongside CTLA-4 blockade with ipilimumab, patients with chemo-refractory metastatic non-small-cell lung cancer received focal radiation. The source was peripheral blood, collected from a patient treated with radiotherapy plus ipilimumab. The TCR was taken from a human donor with non-small cell lung cancer whose response to radiotherapy plus ipilimumab could not be evaluated. Some clones in this sample may be carry-over from other donors' samples. The rearrangement links TRBV19 to TRBJ2-3, with D possibly TRBD1 on 6 matching bases. The CDR3: CASSIGAGETDTQYF. The CDR3 DNA reads as TGTGCCAGTAGTATCGGGGCAGGGGAGACAGATACGCAGTATTTT.